The present entry profiles one TCR beta chain with its context. This record belongs to a study of T cell clones after liver transplantation. About the study: Immunosuppression withdrawal was tried within 2 years after liver transplantation in this trial. Three of the eight recipients were HCV-positive; the rest had non-autoimmune, non-viral transplant indications.

V was trimmed by 4 bases and J by 5 bases, leaving 14 bases between them. This CDR3 has 14 amino acids. Germline V gene data show CDR1 as MDHEN and CDR2 as SYDVKM. TCRdb's table, derived via immunoSEQ multiplex PCR, lists solely in-frame clones and lacks some. The sample has 60,000 or so clones, about two thirds seen once. The sequence came from a human donor who received a liver transplant. The chain recombines TRBV28 with TRBJ2-5; the D is unclear. Sequenced here: CD4+ T cells from blood, sampled before liver transplant. CDR3 bases: TGTGCCAGCAGTTCTCCCCAACTCGGGGAGACCCAGTACTTC. Translated, it gives CASSSPQLGETQYF.